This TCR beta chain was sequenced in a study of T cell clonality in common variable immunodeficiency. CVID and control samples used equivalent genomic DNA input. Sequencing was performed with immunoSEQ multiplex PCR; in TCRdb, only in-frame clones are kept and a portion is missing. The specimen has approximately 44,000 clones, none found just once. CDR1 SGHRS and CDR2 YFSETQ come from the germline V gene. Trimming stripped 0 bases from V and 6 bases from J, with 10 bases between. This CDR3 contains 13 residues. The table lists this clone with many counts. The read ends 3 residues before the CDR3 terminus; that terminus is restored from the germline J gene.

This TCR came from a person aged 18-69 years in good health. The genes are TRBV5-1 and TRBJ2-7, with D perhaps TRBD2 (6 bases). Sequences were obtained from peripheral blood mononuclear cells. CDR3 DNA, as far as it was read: TGCGCCAGCAGCTTGGAACTAGCAGGCGAG. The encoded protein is CASSLELAGE. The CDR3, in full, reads CASSLELAGEQYF.